This entry lists 15 T cell receptor beta chains sequenced from one sample in a study of blood T cell repertoires in COVID-19. The assay was immunoSEQ multiplex PCR, and TCRdb's table has in-frame clones only and misses some. The table shows about 210,000 clones, with roughly 87% occurring only once. Sequenced sample: PBMCs or T cells enriched from blood (not recorded which). These receptors all stem from a young man with acute COVID-19.

The chain carries TRBV6-5 and TRBJ1-6; 10 bases agree with TRBD1. V dropped 6 bases and J dropped 9; count of bases not matched to a gene: 8. CDR1 and CDR2 from the germline V gene are MNHEY and SVGAGI. This CDR3 has 15 amino acids. The CDR3 DNA is TGTGCCAGCAGCGAGGGACAGGGGCTCGGTTCACCCCTCCACTTT. Encoded protein: CASSEGQGLGSPLHF.

This chain joins TRBV4-1 and TRBJ2-2; TRBD1 is a possible D gene (5 bases). This CDR3 has 16 amino acids. From germline, CDR1 is MGHRA and CDR2 YSYEKL. Between the trimmed V and J ends, which lost 4 bases and 4 bases, there was a span of 16 bases. CDR3 sequence reads: CASSLIQGSRTGELFF. The CDR3 bases are TGCGCCAGCAGCCTGATTCAGGGTAGTCGCACCGGGGAGCTGTTTTTT.

This clone was observed once. The V gene is TRBV7-8, the J gene TRBJ2-1; 10 bases map to TRBD2. Trimming cost V 5 bases and J 5 bases; bases outside gene matches: 6. The germline V gene encodes CDR1 SGHVS and CDR2 FQNEAQ. The CDR3 spans 15 residues. This CDR3 reads CASSPLAGANNEQFF. Here the CDR3 DNA reads TGTGCCAGCAGCCCCCTAGCGGGAGCTAACAATGAGCAGTTCTTC.

This clone appeared once. This sequence joins TRBV12-5 and TRBJ2-7; 8 positions agree with TRBD2. The CDR3 totals 13 residues. Germline loops: CDR1 LGHNT, CDR2 FRNRAP. The V and J ends lost 1 base and 7 bases, in that order; junction bases with no gene match: 3. CDR3 protein: CASGLALAAEQYF. DNA of the CDR3: TGTGCTAGTGGTTTGGCACTAGCGGCGGAGCAGTACTTC.

The rearrangement uses TRBV14 and TRBJ2-5; weak D call: TRBD1 (6 bases). Germline lookup yields CDR1 SGHDN and CDR2 FVKESK. This CDR3 region has 13 residues. Trimming stripped 5 bases from V and 0 bases from J, with 7 bases between. In DNA, the CDR3 is TGTGCCAGCAGCGGACAGTACCAAGAGACCCAGTACTTC. Translated, it gives CASSGQYQETQYF.

The chain couples TRBV11-2 to TRBJ2-1; D is perhaps TRBD2 (5 bases). The CDR3 runs 14 residues. Between the trimmed V and J ends, which lost 5 bases and 3 bases, there was a span of 11 bases. Germline V gene sequence: CDR1 SGHAT, CDR2 FQNNGV. CDR3 residues: CASSLEGYYNEQFF. The DNA of the CDR3 is TGTGCCAGCAGCCTCGAGGGTTACTACAATGAGCAGTTCTTC.

This clone was observed a handful of times. The J gene is TRBJ1-5, the V gene TRBV7-3, with 8 bases identical to TRBD1. The CDR3 loop spans 13 amino acids. Trimming took 4 bases from V and 7 from J; bases not matched to a gene: 3. CDR1 and CDR2 (germline): SGHTA, FQGTGA. CDR3 sequence: CASSSDREQPQHF. Here the CDR3 DNA reads TGTGCCAGCAGCTCGGACAGGGAACAGCCCCAGCATTTT.

The rearrangement joins TRBV12-3 or TRBV12-4 to TRBJ2-3, with D perhaps TRBD2 (6 bases). The CDR3 has 12 residues. Trimming pared 6 bases from V and 11 bases from J, leaving 15 bases between. CDR3 coding DNA: TGTGCCAGCAGCTTATCCGGGACTGAGCAGTATTTT. Amino acid sequence: CASSLSGTEQYF.

This chain joins TRBV4-2 and TRBJ1-1, with D perhaps matching TRBD1 (6 bases). Germline values: CDR1 LGHNA, CDR2 YNFKEQ. The CDR3 has 19 amino acids. V lost 0 bases, J lost 1 base, and 21 bases lay in between. The chain's CDR3 is CASSQDLSMGASPNTEAFF. CDR3 nucleotide sequence: TGTGCCAGCAGCCAAGATTTATCGATGGGGGCCAGTCCGAACACTGAAGCTTTCTTT.

The rearrangement joins TRBV6-5 to TRBJ2-1, with 9 bases aligning to TRBD2. This CDR3 contains 14 residues. Looked up from germline, CDR1 is MNHEY and CDR2 is SVGAGI. The V segment lost 6 bases and the J segment 3 bases; nucleotides outside the gene matches: 3. The chain's CDR3 is CASSPTSGYNEQFF. Here the CDR3 DNA reads TGTGCCAGCAGCCCGACTAGCGGCTACAATGAGCAGTTCTTC.

The V gene is TRBV5-1, the J gene TRBJ1-1, with D possibly matching TRBD1 (5 bases). V was pared by 4 bases and J by 0 bases, with 22 bases between. This CDR3 is built from 18 residues. Germline-derived CDR1 and CDR2 are SGHRS and YFSETQ. The CDR3 here is CASSRGRLQGLMNTEAFF. Here the CDR3 DNA reads TGCGCCAGCAGCCGAGGCCGCCTTCAGGGCCTAATGAACACTGAAGCTTTCTTT. The full variable domain, with the rest looked up from reference TRBV5-1 and TRBJ1-1, is KAGVTQTPRYLIKTRGQQVTLSCSPISGHRSVSWYQQTPGQGLQFLFEYFSETQRNKGNFPGRFSGRQFSNSRSEMNVSTLELGDSALYLCASSRGRLQGLMNTEAFFGQGTRLTVV.

V gene TRBV13 combines with J gene TRBJ2-3; TRBD2 agrees at 13 bases. This CDR3 region has 17 residues. In germline, CDR1 is PRHDT, CDR2 FYEKMQ (reference sequence). V shed 3 bases and J 6 bases; nucleotides not matched to a gene: 9. The CDR3 reads CASSFRLAGGAGDTQYF. The CDR3 DNA follows: TGTGCCAGCAGCTTCCGACTAGCGGGAGGTGCGGGGGATACGCAGTATTTT.

The genes are TRBV3-1 (or the pseudogene TRBV3-2) and TRBJ2-7, with 9 positions matching TRBD1. This CDR3 contains 16 residues. CDR1 and CDR2 (germline): LGHDT, YNNKEL (reference sequence). Unmatched junction bases numbered 11, after V lost 3 bases and J lost 5 bases. For the CDR3, the DNA is TGTGCCAGCAGCCAGTCCGGGACAGGGTTTATCCACGAGCAGTACTTC. As protein: CASSQSGTGFIHEQYF.

CDR3 DNA sequence: TGTGCCAGCAGCTTTGGCGGGGGGCAAGAGACCCAGTACTTC. Its protein is CASSFGGGQETQYF. J is TRBJ2-5 and V is TRBV11-3; 8 bases are shared with TRBD2. Germline loops: CDR1 SGHNT, CDR2 YENEEA. The CDR3 consists of 14 residues. V gave up 3 bases and J gave up 2 bases; unmatched junction bases: 2.

The V gene is TRBV15, the J gene TRBJ2-7; TRBD1 matches 8 bases. V gave up 0 bases and J gave up 7 bases; unmatched junction bases: 8. CDR1 is LNHNV and CDR2 is YYDKDF in the germline V gene (reference sequence). This CDR3 is 15 amino acids long. The CDR3 reads CATSRDEGQVEEQYF. In DNA, the CDR3 is TGTGCCACCAGCAGAGATGAGGGACAGGTCGAAGAGCAGTACTTC.